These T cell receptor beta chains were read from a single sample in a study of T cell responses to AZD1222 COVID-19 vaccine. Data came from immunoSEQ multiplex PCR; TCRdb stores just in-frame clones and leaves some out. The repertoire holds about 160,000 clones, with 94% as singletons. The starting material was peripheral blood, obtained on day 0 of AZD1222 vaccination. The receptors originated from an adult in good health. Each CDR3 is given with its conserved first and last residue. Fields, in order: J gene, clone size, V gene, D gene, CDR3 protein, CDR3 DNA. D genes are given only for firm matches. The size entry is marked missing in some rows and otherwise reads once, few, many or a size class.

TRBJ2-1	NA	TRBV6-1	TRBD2	CASSEELAGAYEQFF	TGTGCCAGCAGTGAAGAACTAGCGGGGGCCTATGAGCAGTTCTTC
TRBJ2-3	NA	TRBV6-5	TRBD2	CASSYSARGASDTQYF	TGTGCCAGCAGTTACTCGGCGCGGGGGGCCTCCGATACGCAGTATTTT
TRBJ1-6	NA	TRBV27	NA	CASSRQVADSPLHF	TGTGCCAGCAGTCGGCAAGTGGCAGATTCACCCCTCCACTTT
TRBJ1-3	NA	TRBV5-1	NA	CASSQGINSGNTIYF	TGCGCCAGCAGCCAGGGTATCAACTCTGGAAACACCATATATTTT
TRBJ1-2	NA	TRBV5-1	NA	CASSLSGDGYTF	TGCGCCAGCAGCTTGTCCGGAGATGGCTACACCTTC
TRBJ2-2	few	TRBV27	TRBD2	CASSRQLAVTMNTGELFF	TGTGCCAGCAGCCGACAACTAGCGGTCACAATGAACACCGGGGAGCTGTTTTTT
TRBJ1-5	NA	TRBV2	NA	CASTLNLNQPQHF	TGTGCCAGCACTTTGAACTTAAATCAGCCCCAGCATTTT
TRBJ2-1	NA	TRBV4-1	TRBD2	CASSREGTSGGDEQFF	TGCGCCAGCAGCCGAGAAGGGACTAGCGGGGGGGATGAGCAGTTCTTC
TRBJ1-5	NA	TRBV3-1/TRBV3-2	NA	CASSQAQNQPQHF	TGTGCCAGCAGCCAAGCGCAGAATCAGCCCCAGCATTTT
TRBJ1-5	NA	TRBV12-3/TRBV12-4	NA	CASSLRGQPQHF	TGTGCCAGCAGTTTACGGGGGCAGCCCCAGCATTTT
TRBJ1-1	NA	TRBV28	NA	CASSPWGTEAFF	TGTGCCAGCAGTCCGTGGGGCACTGAAGCTTTCTTT
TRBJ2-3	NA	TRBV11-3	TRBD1	CASSPRQGMTDTQYF	TGTGCCAGCAGCCCCCGACAGGGAATGACAGATACGCAGTATTTT
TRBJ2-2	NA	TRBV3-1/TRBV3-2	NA	CASSQDGVENTGELFF	TGTGCCAGCAGCCAAGATGGGGTAGAGAACACCGGGGAGCTGTTTTTT
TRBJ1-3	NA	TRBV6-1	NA	CASSEEAGNLLTDTIYF	TGTGCCAGCAGTGAAGAGGCAGGGAATCTCCTTACGGACACCATATATTTT
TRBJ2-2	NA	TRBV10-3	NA	CAITKLPQGNTGELFF	TGTGCCATCACCAAACTCCCACAGGGGAACACCGGGGAGCTGTTTTTT
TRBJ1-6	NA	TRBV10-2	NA	CASSGSSYSPLHF	TGCGCCAGCAGTGGGTCGAGTTATTCACCCCTCCACTTT
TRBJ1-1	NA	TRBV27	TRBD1	CASSLSTGAKNTEAFF	TGTGCCAGCAGTTTATCAACAGGGGCTAAGAACACTGAAGCTTTCTTT
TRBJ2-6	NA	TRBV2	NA	CASSLRSGANVLTF	TGTGCCAGCAGTCTCCGTTCTGGGGCCAACGTCCTGACTTTC
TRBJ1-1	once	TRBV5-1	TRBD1	CASSPQGAGNTEAFF	TGCGCCAGCAGCCCCCAGGGGGCAGGAAACACTGAAGCTTTCTTT
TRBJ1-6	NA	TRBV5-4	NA	CASSLQVGAFSPLHF	TGTGCCAGCAGCTTGCAGGTGGGAGCGTTTTCACCCCTCCACTTT
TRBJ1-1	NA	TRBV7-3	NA	CASSFTGNTEAFF	TGTGCCAGCAGCTTCACAGGGAACACTGAAGCTTTCTTT
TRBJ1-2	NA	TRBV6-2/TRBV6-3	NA	CASSSTPVRGYTF	TGTGCCAGCAGTAGCACTCCCGTGCGTGGCTACACCTTC
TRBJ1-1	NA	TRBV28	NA	CASSPWALMNTEAFF	TGTGCCAGCAGTCCGTGGGCCCTGATGAACACTGAAGCTTTCTTT
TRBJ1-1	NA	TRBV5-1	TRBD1	CASSSTGQGLEAFF	TGCGCCAGCAGCTCCACCGGACAGGGCCTTGAAGCTTTCTTT
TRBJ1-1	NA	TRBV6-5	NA	CASTRGFALNTEAFF	TGTGCCAGCACGAGGGGTTTCGCCTTGAACACTGAAGCTTTCTTT
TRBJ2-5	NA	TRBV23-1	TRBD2	CASSQSGGEETRETQYF	TGCGCCAGCAGTCAATCTGGGGGGGAGGAGACTAGAGAGACCCAGTACTTC
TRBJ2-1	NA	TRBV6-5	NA	CASSPGDPTYNEQFF	TGTGCCAGCAGCCCAGGGGACCCCACCTACAATGAGCAGTTCTTC
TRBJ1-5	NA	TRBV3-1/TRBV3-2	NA	CASSQGGLLNQPQHF	TGTGCCAGCAGCCAAGGGGGACTGCTCAATCAGCCCCAGCATTTT
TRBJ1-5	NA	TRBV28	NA	CASSPTGGSNQPQHF	TGTGCCAGCAGCCCAACCGGGGGTAGCAATCAGCCCCAGCATTTT
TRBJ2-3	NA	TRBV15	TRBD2	CATSRDLGAGASDTQYF	TGTGCCACCAGCAGAGATTTGGGAGCGGGGGCGTCAGATACGCAGTATTTT
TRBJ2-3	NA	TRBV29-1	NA	CSVGDDTQYF	TGCAGCGTGGGGGACGATACGCAGTATTTT
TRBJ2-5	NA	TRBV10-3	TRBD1	CAISGTGERETQYF	TGTGCCATCAGTGGGACAGGGGAGCGGGAGACCCAGTACTTC
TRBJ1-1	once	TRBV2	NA	CARASNTEAFF	TGTGCCAGAGCCTCGAACACTGAAGCTTTCTTT
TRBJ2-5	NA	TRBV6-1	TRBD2	CASSELAGEGETQYF	TGTGCCAGCAGTGAACTCGCGGGAGAGGGAGAGACCCAGTACTTC
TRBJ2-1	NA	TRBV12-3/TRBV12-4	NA	CASSFQQVGEQFF	TGTGCCAGCAGTTTCCAACAGGTCGGTGAGCAGTTCTTC
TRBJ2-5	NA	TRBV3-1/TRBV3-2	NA	CASSPQGETQYF	TGTGCCAGCAGCCCCCAGGGGGAGACCCAGTACTTC
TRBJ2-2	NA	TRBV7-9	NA	CASSQGLNTGELFF	TGTGCCAGCAGCCAGGGACTGAACACCGGGGAGCTGTTTTTT
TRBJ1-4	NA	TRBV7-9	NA	CASSYTTGSNEKLFF	TGTGCCAGCAGCTACACGACAGGAAGTAACGAAAAACTGTTTTTT
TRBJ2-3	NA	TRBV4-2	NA	CASSTWANTDTQYF	TGTGCCAGCAGCACCTGGGCCAACACAGATACGCAGTATTTT
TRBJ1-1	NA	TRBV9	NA	CASSVARTENTEAFF	TGTGCCAGCAGCGTAGCCCGGACAGAGAACACTGAAGCTTTCTTT
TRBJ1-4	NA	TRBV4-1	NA	CASSQVGATNEKLFF	TGCGCCAGCAGCCAAGTTGGAGCCACTAATGAAAAACTGTTTTTT
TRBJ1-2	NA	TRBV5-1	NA	CASRKQTFGDYGYTF	TGCGCCAGCCGAAAGCAGACGTTCGGGGACTATGGCTACACCTTC
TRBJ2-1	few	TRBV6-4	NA	CASSPTEYNEQFF	TGTGCCAGCAGCCCCACTGAATACAATGAGCAGTTCTTC